The sequence of this TCR beta chain was determined in a study of blood T cell repertoires in COVID-19. About the research overall: Samples came from the United States, Italy and Spain, spanning acute and convalescent COVID-19.

Profiling relied on immunoSEQ multiplex PCR, and the TCRdb table lists in-frame clones only, not all of them. The table records 140,000 to 150,000 clones, around four fifths of them present only once. The sequenced sample was peripheral blood. This receptor was obtained from a woman aged 40 to 49 with active or convalescent COVID-19.

CDR3 protein: CASSRVQGISNQPQHF. CDR3 nucleotide sequence: TGTGCCAGTAGCCGGGTCCAGGGGATTAGCAATCAGCCCCAGCATTTT. The V and J genes are TRBV19 and TRBJ1-5; D perhaps matches TRBD1 (6 bases). Trimming shortened V by 6 bases and J by 0 bases, and 15 bases separated the two germline ends. This CDR3 has 16 amino acids. Germline CDR1 reads LNHDA; CDR2 reads SQIVND (reference sequence). Complete variable domain (other parts from reference TRBV19 and TRBJ1-5): DGGITQSPKYLFRKEGQNVTLSCEQNLNHDAMYWYRQDPGQGLRLIYYSQIVNDFQKGDIAEGYSVSREKKESFPLTVTSAQKNPTAFYLCASSRVQGISNQPQHFGDGTRLSIL.